The sample holds one count of the clone carrying this T cell receptor beta chain. These data originate in a study of blood T cell repertoires in COVID-19. Study overall: T cells, B-cell-depleted T cells, or PBMCs supplied cDNA or gDNA.

The CDR3 covers 14 residues. CDR1 is MDHEN and CDR2 is SYDVKM in the germline V gene. The V end was cut by 4 bases, the J end by 4 bases, with 13 bases between. In the authors' methods: Reference gene primer amplification gave nucleated cell count estimates. Generated by immunoSEQ multiplex PCR, the TCRdb table keeps only in-frame clones and is missing some. D and trimming were read from the DNA, whereas the V and J calls and clone size are those reported in that table. The sample lists approximately 280,000 clones; about 89% were seen once. The sequencing sample was made of peripheral blood. This receptor was taken from an older woman with acute or convalescent COVID-19. This chain links TRBV28 with TRBJ1-2, with a weak D call TRBD1 (6 bases). The CDR3 DNA reads TGTGCCAGCAGTTCCGGGGGGCCTGGCTATGGCTACACCTTC. This translates into CASSSGGPGYGYTF.